This T cell receptor (beta chain) was found in a study of blood T cell repertoires in COVID-19. Original data processing: Scientists estimated how many nucleated cells there were by amplifying reference gene primers. TCRdb keeps only in-frame clones here, not all; method: immunoSEQ multiplex PCR. That table gives V, J and clone size, and the DNA gave D and trimming. The data contain 250,000 to 350,000 clones, roughly 89% of them seen just once; the ten biggest clones take up 8% to 9.5%. Participant reports of clinical history set cohort assignment. Cohort 3 recovered donors had two negative PCRs, clearance, or symptom resolution. Germline CDR1 is SGHNT and CDR2 is YYREEE (reference sequence). With 4 bases clipped from V and 8 bases from J, the junction kept 12 bases outside the gene matches. This CDR3 spans 16 amino acids.

Sequencing input: PBMCs or T cells enriched from blood (not recorded which). The rearrangement uses TRBV5-4 and TRBJ1-4, with 9 bases lining up with TRBD1. This receptor was taken from a woman between 18 and 29 years old who had recovered from COVID-19. CDR3: CASSPGRDRDGEKLFF. For the CDR3, the DNA is TGTGCCAGCAGCCCGGGCCGGGACAGGGATGGGGAAAAACTGTTTTTT.